Sequencing of this T cell receptor beta chain was carried out in a study of beta chain features in type 1 diabetes. Trimming removed 0 bases from V and 1 base from J, with 15 bases in between. CDR1 and CDR2 (germline): GTSNPN, SVGIG (reference sequence). The CDR3 is 16 residues long. Study conclusions and caveats: Type 1 diabetes patients showed a moderate but significant shortening of TCRB CDR3s in all four CD4+ subsets. Whether TCRB rearrangement is influenced by HLA type was left unresolved in this analysis.

CD4+ cells of the naive, central memory, regulatory and stem cell-like memory types were sorted via CD45RO/CCR7/CD25/CD127/CD95/CD27. Sorted populations all exceeded 95% purity. The whole isolated RNA underwent reverse transcription, so sequencing captured expressed TCRB transcripts. Read counts averaged around 3.6 million for samples of naive, central memory and regulatory T cells. This table comes from immunoSEQ multiplex PCR, and its TCRdb copy is limited to in-frame clones, with some not included. The sample comprises hundreds of thousands of clones, roughly 10% of which are singletons, and 0.017% rests with the top ten. On this clone itself: Its cognate antigen is unknown.

The chain is built from TRBV30 and TRBJ1-1, with a possible D match to TRBD1 (6 bases). Sample: naive CD4+ T cells from blood. The sequence came from a man under 40 with type 1 diabetes. The CDR3 loop reads CAWSVGTGLGNTEAFF. The CDR3 nucleotides are TGTGCCTGGAGTGTAGGAACAGGGTTGGGGAACACTGAAGCTTTCTTT.